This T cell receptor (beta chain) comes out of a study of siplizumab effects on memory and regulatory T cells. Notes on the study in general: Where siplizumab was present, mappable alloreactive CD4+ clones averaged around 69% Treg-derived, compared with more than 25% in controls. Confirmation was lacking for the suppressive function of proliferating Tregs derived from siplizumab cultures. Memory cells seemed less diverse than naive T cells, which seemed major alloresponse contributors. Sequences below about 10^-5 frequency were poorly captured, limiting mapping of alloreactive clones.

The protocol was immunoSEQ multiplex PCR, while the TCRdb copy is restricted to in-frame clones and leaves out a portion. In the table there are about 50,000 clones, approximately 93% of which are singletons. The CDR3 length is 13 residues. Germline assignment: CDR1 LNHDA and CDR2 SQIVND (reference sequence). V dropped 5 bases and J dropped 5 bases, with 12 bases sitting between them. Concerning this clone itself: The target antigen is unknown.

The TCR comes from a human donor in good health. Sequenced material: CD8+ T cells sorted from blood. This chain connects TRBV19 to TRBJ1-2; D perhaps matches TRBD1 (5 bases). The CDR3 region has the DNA TGTGCCAGTAGTCTAGGGACCATTTATGGCTACACCTTC. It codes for CASSLGTIYGYTF.